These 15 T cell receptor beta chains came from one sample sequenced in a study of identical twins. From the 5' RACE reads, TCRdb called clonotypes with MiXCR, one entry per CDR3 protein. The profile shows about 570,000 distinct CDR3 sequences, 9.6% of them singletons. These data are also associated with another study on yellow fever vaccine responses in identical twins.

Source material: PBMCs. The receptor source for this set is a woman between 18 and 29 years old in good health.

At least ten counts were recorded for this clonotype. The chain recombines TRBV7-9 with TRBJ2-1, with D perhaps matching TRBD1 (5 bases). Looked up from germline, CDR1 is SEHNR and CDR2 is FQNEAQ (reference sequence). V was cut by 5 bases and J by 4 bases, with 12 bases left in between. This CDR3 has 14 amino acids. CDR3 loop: CASSTHGAYNEQFF. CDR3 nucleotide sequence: TGTGCCAGCAGCACACATGGGGCTTACAATGAGCAGTTCTTC.

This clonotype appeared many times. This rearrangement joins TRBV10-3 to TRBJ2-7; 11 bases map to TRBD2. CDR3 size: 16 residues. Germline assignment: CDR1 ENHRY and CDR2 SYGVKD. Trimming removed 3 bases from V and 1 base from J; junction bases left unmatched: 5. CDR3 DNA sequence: TGTGCCATCAGTGAAGGCGGACTAGCGGGTTCCTACGAGCAGTACTTC. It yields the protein CAISEGGLAGSYEQYF.

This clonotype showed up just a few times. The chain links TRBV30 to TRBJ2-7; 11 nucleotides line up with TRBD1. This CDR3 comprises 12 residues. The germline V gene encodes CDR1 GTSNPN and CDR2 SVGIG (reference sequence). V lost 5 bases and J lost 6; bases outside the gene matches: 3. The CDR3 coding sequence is TGTGCCTGGGGACAGGGGGCGGGCGAGCAGTACTTC. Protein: CAWGQGAGEQYF.

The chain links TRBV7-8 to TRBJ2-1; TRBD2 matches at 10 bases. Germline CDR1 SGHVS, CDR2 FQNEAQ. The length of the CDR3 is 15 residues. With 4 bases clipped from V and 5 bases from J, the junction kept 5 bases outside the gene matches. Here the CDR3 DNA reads TGTGCCAGCAGCTCAGCGGGGGGGAACGACAATGAGCAGTTCTTC. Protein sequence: CASSSAGGNDNEQFF.

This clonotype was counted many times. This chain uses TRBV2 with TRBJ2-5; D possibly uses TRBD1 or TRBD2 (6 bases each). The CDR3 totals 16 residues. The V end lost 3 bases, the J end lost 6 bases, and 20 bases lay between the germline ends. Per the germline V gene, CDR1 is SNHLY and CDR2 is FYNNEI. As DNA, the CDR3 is TGTGCCAGCAGTGAGAACCCGGGGGCCACGGTGAAGACCCAGTACTTC. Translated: CASSENPGATVKTQYF.

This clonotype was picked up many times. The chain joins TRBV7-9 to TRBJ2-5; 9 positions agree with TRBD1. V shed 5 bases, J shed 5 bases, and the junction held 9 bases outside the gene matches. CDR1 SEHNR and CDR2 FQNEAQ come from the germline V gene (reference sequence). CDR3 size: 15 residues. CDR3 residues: CASSTGQGYTETQYF. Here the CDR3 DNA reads TGTGCCAGCAGCACAGGACAGGGGTATACGGAGACCCAGTACTTC.

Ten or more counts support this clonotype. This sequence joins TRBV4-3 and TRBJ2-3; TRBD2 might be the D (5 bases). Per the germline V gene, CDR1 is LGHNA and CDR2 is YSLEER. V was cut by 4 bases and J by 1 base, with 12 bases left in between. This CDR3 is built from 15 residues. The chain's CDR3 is CASSRKGEGTDTQYF. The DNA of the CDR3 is TGCGCCAGCAGCCGTAAGGGAGAGGGCACAGATACGCAGTATTTT.

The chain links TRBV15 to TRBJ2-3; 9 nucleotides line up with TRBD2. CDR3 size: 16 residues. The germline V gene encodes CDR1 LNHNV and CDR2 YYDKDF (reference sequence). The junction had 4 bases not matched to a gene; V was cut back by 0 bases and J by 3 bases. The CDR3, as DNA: TGTGCCACCAGCAGAGAAGGCGGGAGGGCGACAGATACGCAGTATTTT. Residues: CATSREGGRATDTQYF.

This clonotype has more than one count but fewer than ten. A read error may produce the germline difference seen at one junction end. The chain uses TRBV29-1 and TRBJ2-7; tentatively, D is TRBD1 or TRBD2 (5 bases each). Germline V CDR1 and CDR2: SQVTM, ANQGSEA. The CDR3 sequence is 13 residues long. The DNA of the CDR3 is TGCAGCGTGGAAGGGTTGGGACGCTACGAGCAGTACTTC. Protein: CSVEGLGRYEQYF.

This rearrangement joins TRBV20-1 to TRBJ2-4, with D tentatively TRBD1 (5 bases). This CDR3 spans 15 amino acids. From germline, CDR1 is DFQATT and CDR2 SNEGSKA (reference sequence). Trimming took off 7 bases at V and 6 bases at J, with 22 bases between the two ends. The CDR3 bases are TGCAGTGTTCGGGTCAGGGCAACCCCAGGAAACATTCAGTACTTC. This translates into CSVRVRATPGNIQYF.

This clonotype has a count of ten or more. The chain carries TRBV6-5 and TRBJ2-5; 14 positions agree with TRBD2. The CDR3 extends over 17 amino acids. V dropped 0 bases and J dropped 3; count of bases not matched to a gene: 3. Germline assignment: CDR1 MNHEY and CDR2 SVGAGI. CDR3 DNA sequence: TGTGCCAGCAGTTACTCACGGACTAGCGGGAGGAAAGAGACCCAGTACTTC. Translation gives CASSYSRTSGRKETQYF.

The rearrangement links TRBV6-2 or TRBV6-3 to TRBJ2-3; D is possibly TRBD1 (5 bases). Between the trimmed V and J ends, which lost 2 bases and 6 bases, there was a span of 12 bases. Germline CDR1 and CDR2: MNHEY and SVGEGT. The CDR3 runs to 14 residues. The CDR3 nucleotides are TGTGCCAGCAGTTACGACAGAGTAGTGGATACGCAGTATTTT. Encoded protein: CASSYDRVVDTQYF.

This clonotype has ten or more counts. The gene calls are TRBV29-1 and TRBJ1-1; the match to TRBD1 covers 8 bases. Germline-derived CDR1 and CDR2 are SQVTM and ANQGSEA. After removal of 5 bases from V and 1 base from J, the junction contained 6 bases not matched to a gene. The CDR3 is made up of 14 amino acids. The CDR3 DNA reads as TGCAGCGTTCACTATGGGACAGGGAACACTGAAGCTTTCTTT. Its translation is CSVHYGTGNTEAFF.

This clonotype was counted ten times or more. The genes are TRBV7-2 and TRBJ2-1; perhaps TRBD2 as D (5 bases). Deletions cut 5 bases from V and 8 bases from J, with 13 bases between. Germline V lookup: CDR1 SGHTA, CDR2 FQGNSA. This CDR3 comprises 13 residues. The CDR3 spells CASSPGGRDEQFF. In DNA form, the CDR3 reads TGTGCCAGCAGCCCAGGCGGGCGTGATGAGCAGTTCTTC.

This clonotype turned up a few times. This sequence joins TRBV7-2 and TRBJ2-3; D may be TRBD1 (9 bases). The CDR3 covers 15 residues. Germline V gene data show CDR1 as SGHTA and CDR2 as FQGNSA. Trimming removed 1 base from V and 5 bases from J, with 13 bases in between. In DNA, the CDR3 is TGTGCCAGCAGCTTAGTAGCGGGACAGGGAGATACGCAGTATTTT. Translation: CASSLVAGQGDTQYF. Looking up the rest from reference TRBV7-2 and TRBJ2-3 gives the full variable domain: GAGVSQSPSNKVTEKGKDVELRCDPISGHTALYWYRQSLGQGLEFLIYFQGNSAPDKSGLPSDRFSAERTGGSVSTLTIQRTQQEDSAVYLCASSLVAGQGDTQYFGPGTRLTVL.